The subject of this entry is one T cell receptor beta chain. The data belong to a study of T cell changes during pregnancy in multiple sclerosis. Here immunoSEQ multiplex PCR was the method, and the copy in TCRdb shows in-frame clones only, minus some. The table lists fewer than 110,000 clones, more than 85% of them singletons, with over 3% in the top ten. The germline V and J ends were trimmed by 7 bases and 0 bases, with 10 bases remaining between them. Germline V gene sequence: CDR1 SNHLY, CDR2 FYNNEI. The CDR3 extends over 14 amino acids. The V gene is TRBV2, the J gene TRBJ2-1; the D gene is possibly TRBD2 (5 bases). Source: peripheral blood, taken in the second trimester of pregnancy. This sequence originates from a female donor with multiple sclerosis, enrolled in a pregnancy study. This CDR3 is CASTRDSSYNEQFF. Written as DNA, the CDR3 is TGTGCCAGCACGAGGGATAGCTCCTACAATGAGCAGTTCTTC.